This TCR beta chain was sequenced in a study of T cells after yellow fever vaccination. About the study: The authors prepared low-cell-number fractions using SMART-Seq v4 Ultra Low Input.

This clonotype was counted a few times. The antigen remains unidentified. TCRdb re-called the 5' RACE reads with MiXCR, one entry per CDR3 protein. The table records 300,000 to 400,000 distinct CDR3 sequences, over 5% of them present only once. Study conclusions and caveats: It was the secondary response that reached its peak faster, day 5 versus 15, but it was weaker.

The CDR3 runs 15 residues. In germline, CDR1 is SGHKS, CDR2 YYEKEE (reference sequence). Trimming took 0 bases from V and 3 from J, leaving 9 bases between them. The V call is TRBV5-5, the J call TRBJ2-2; D may be TRBD1 or TRBD2 (5 bases each). The specimen was PBMCs, collected 5 days after the yellow fever booster vaccination. The TCR originated in a man younger than 40 who received the YFV17D yellow fever vaccine. CDR3 DNA: TGTGCCAGCAGCTTGGGGGACGGATACACCGGGGAGCTGTTTTTT. Its protein is CASSLGDGYTGELFF.